Presented here are 30 T cell receptor beta chains from one specimen sequenced in a study of graft-versus-host responses after intestinal transplantation (dated by TCRdb to 2020 to 2023). To isolate intraepithelial and lamina propria lymphocytes from graft specimens, dithiothreitol, EDTA incubations and collagenase D digestion were used. Library creation used the immunoSEQ multiplex PCR assay. TCRdb provides this immuneACCESS table in a form limited to in-frame rearrangements. Some clones are lacking; in checked studies, under half of them reflect an unresolved V gene, and why the rest are absent is not known. This sample holds approximately 63,000 clones; about nine tenths were observed only once. 1.5% to 2% of the sample is taken by the ten largest. The sequencing here drew on ileum tissue, taken less than 400 days after transplant. The receptor set was obtained from a human patient who received an intestinal transplant, so some T cells may come from the graft donor.

The chain has TRBV7-9 and TRBJ2-7, with 9 bases fitting TRBD2. The germline V gene encodes CDR1 SEHNR and CDR2 FQNEAQ (reference sequence). CDR3 length: 17 amino acids. Trimming at V came to 1 base and at J to 0 bases, leaving 7 bases not matched to a gene. CDR3: CASSLEHGLASSYEQYF. The CDR3 DNA follows: TGTGCCAGCAGCTTAGAACACGGACTAGCGAGCTCCTACGAGCAGTACTTC. The variable domain in full, with the rest retrieved from reference TRBV7-9 and TRBJ2-7, is DTGVSQNPRHKITKRGQNVTFRCDPISEHNRLYWYRQTLGQGPEFLTYFQNEAQLEKSRLLSDRFSAERPKGSFSTLEIQRTEQGDSAMYLCASSLEHGLASSYEQYFGPGTRLTVT.

CDR3 in DNA: TGTGCCAGCAGCGTAGTAACAGACCCCACCGGGGAGCTGTTTTTT. It yields the protein CASSVVTDPTGELFF. The J gene is TRBJ2-2, the V gene TRBV9, with D hard to call. From germline, CDR1 is SGDLS and CDR2 YYNGEE. Trimming stripped 0 bases from V and 4 bases from J, with 10 bases between. There are 15 residues in the CDR3.

The CDR3 is CASSLFQDQETQYF. The DNA for the CDR3 is TGTGCCAGCAGTCTCTTCCAGGACCAAGAGACCCAGTACTTC. The chain recombines TRBV2 with TRBJ2-5, with D unclear. The CDR3 covers 14 residues. Trimming removed 5 bases at V and 0 bases at J, with 10 bases between. In germline, CDR1 is SNHLY, CDR2 FYNNEI.

The chain uses TRBV10-2 and TRBJ2-3; TRBD2 agrees at 12 bases. V gave up 6 bases and J gave up 3 bases; unmatched junction bases: 4. The CDR3 consists of 15 residues. CDR1 is WSHSY, CDR2 SAAADI, per germline. CDR3: CASRPGTSGTDTQYF. The CDR3 nucleotides are TGCGCCAGCAGGCCCGGGACTAGCGGGACAGATACGCAGTATTTT.

The chain is built from TRBV23-1 and TRBJ2-7; D not resolved. TRBV23-1 is classed as an ORF, of uncertain function. CDR3 size: 14 residues. The V and J ends lost 0 bases and 0 bases respectively, with 6 bases between them. The DNA of the CDR3 is TGCGCCAGCAGTCAATCGAACACCTCCTACGAGCAGTACTTC. Amino acid sequence: CASSQSNTSYEQYF.

This clone has more than one count but fewer than ten. The CDR3 coding sequence is TGCAGCGTTGAGAGGGGGAATAACTATGGCTACACCTTC. Translated: CSVERGNNYGYTF. The rearrangement links TRBV29-1 to TRBJ1-2; D is perhaps TRBD1 (6 bases). CDR1 and CDR2 (germline): SQVTM, ANQGSEA. V gave up 3 bases and J gave up 1 base, with 9 bases separating them. CDR3 length: 13 amino acids. Based on the CDR3 plus reference TRBV29-1 and TRBJ1-2, the full variable domain is SAVISQKPSRDICQRGTSLTIQCQVDSQVTMMFWYRQQPGQSLTLIATANQGSEATYESGFVIDKFPISRPNLTFSTLTVSNMSPEDSSIYLCSVERGNNYGYTFGSGTRLTVV.

The rearrangement joins TRBV7-9 to TRBJ1-1, with TRBD1 matching 8 bases. CDR3 length: 14 amino acids. Looked up from germline, CDR1 is SEHNR and CDR2 is FQNEAQ (reference sequence). J gave up 1 base and V 5 bases, and 3 bases lay outside the gene matches. CDR3 sequence (DNA): TGTGCCAGCAGCCCCGACAGGGGGAACACTGAAGCTTTCTTT. Translating it yields CASSPDRGNTEAFF.

The CDR3: CASSQDPRVWYNEQFF. As DNA, the CDR3 is TGTGCCAGCAGCCAAGATCCCAGGGTTTGGTACAATGAGCAGTTCTTC. The chain links TRBV4-2 to TRBJ2-1; D perhaps matches TRBD1 (5 bases). Germline V gene sequence: CDR1 LGHNA, CDR2 YNFKEQ. The CDR3 spans 16 residues. Trimming left V 0 bases short and J 4 bases short, with 13 bases between.

This rearrangement joins TRBV11-2 to TRBJ2-2, with a weak D call TRBD1 (6 bases). Trimming stripped 4 bases from V and 6 bases from J, with 18 bases between. The CDR3 length is 16 residues. Germline V gives CDR1 SGHAT, CDR2 FQNNGV. CDR3 bases: TGTGCCAGCAGCTCCCTTGTAACCAGGGGAGCCGGGGAGCTGTTTTTT. Its protein is CASSSLVTRGAGELFF.

The gene calls are TRBV7-9 and TRBJ2-2; D possibly matches TRBD1 or TRBD2 (6 bases each). The CDR3 has 14 residues. The germline V gene encodes CDR1 SEHNR and CDR2 FQNEAQ (reference sequence). The V gene lost 5 bases and the J gene lost 4 bases, with 11 bases spanning the gap. The CDR3 reads CASSDEGGTGELFF. The CDR3 bases are TGTGCCAGCAGCGACGAGGGGGGCACCGGGGAGCTGTTTTTT.

The chain employs TRBV6-6 and TRBJ1-2, with no clear D. The CDR3 is 14 residues long. The V end lost 2 bases, the J end lost 4 bases, and 11 bases lay between the germline ends. Germline assignment: CDR1 MNHNY and CDR2 SVGAGI (reference sequence). This chain's CDR3 is CASSYTTATYGYTF. As DNA, the CDR3 is TGTGCCAGCAGTTACACCACAGCCACCTATGGCTACACCTTC.

This rearrangement joins TRBV6-6 to TRBJ1-1; D is unresolved. The CDR3 is 12 amino acids. The V gene lost 5 bases and the J gene lost 8 bases, with 12 bases spanning the gap. Germline V gene lookup returns CDR1 MNHNY and CDR2 SVGAGI (reference sequence). The chain's CDR3 is CASSTRSWEAFF. CDR3 nucleotides: TGTGCCAGCAGTACCAGATCGTGGGAAGCTTTCTTT.

The rearrangement links TRBV15 to TRBJ2-5; 8 bases fit TRBD2. Germline V gene lookup returns CDR1 LNHNV and CDR2 YYDKDF (reference sequence). CDR3 length: 12 residues. V shed 8 bases, J shed 2 bases, and the junction held 1 base outside the gene matches. This CDR3 reads CATGLAQETQYF. The CDR3 DNA sequence: TGTGCCACCGGACTAGCTCAAGAGACCCAGTACTTC. Using reference TRBV15 and TRBJ2-5 for the parts outside the CDR3, the full variable domain is DAMVIQNPRYQVTQFGKPVTLSCSQTLNHNVMYWYQQKSSQAPKLLFHYYDKDFNNEADTPDNFQSRRPNTSFCFLDIRSPGLGDTAMYLCATGLAQETQYFGPGTRLLVL.

The CDR3 sequence is CASSFRAGPYEQYF. The CDR3 coding sequence is TGTGCCAGCAGCTTTAGGGCGGGGCCCTACGAGCAGTACTTC. The gene calls are TRBV5-4 and TRBJ2-7, with D maybe TRBD2 (6 bases). Germline V gene lookup returns CDR1 SGHNT and CDR2 YYREEE (reference sequence). Trimming removed 2 bases at V and 2 bases at J, with 11 bases between. This CDR3 contains 14 residues.

The chain is built from TRBV2 and TRBJ2-5; 9 bases map to TRBD2. Germline CDR1 is SNHLY and CDR2 is FYNNEI. The junction had 12 bases not matched to a gene; V was cut back by 7 bases and J by 0 bases. The CDR3 has 17 amino acids. The CDR3 reads CASIGLAGISNQETQYF. CDR3 bases: TGTGCCAGCATAGGGCTAGCGGGGATCTCTAACCAAGAGACCCAGTACTTC.

This chain connects TRBV9 to TRBJ2-3; D might be TRBD2 (5 bases). This CDR3 is 13 amino acids long. Trimming pared 0 bases from V and 6 bases from J, leaving 8 bases between. Per germline, CDR1 SGDLS and CDR2 YYNGEE. CDR3 in DNA: TGTGCCAGCAGCGTAGGGGAGCCCGATACGCAGTATTTT. Amino acids: CASSVGEPDTQYF.

The rearrangement joins TRBV6-6 to TRBJ1-1; D call uncertain. The CDR3 sequence is 15 residues long. Per germline, CDR1 MNHNY and CDR2 SVGAGI (reference sequence). V was trimmed by 5 bases and J by 0 bases, leaving 13 bases between them. CDR3 DNA: TGTGCCAGCAGTCTGTTGGGAGTGATGAACACTGAAGCTTTCTTT. It translates to CASSLLGVMNTEAFF.

The chain links TRBV5-5 to TRBJ1-2; D is undetermined. V was trimmed by 0 bases and J by 2 bases, leaving 5 bases between them. The CDR3 is 13 amino acids. The germline V gene has CDR1 SGHKS and CDR2 YYEKEE (reference sequence). The CDR3 loop reads CASSLGGNYGYTF. CDR3 in DNA: TGTGCCAGCAGCTTGGGAGGGAACTATGGCTACACCTTC. Supplemented by reference TRBV5-5 and TRBJ1-2, the full variable domain reads DAGVTQSPTHLIKTRGQQVTLRCSPISGHKSVSWYQQVLGQGPQFIFQYYEKEERGRGNFPDRFSARQFPNYSSELNVNALLLGDSALYLCASSLGGNYGYTFGSGTRLTVV.

The chain carries TRBV6-5 and TRBJ2-7; tentatively, D is TRBD2 (5 bases). V was trimmed by 10 bases and J by 3 bases, leaving 22 bases between them. Germline V CDR1 and CDR2: MNHEY, SVGAGI. The CDR3 extends over 15 amino acids. The CDR3 DNA sequence: TGTGCCACCAAAACCACCTCGGGAAAGGGCTACGAGCAGTACTTC. Translation: CATKTTSGKGYEQYF.

The chain uses TRBV6-1 and TRBJ2-7; D is uncertain. CDR1 and CDR2 (germline): MNHNS, SASEGT. Trimming pared 8 bases from V and 5 bases from J, leaving 13 bases between. The CDR3 sequence is 12 residues long. CDR3 sequence: CASGLIPNEQYF. In nucleotides, the CDR3 is TGTGCCAGCGGCCTCATCCCAAACGAGCAGTACTTC.

The V call is TRBV28, the J call TRBJ1-1; possibly TRBD1 for D (6 bases). The CDR3 runs 14 residues. CDR1 is MDHEN, CDR2 SYDVKM, per germline. Deletions cut 7 bases from V and 9 bases from J, with 21 bases between. The CDR3 nucleotides are TGTGCCAGCATCCTCCCACAACCAGGGGAAAAAGCTTTCTTT. It translates to CASILPQPGEKAFF.

The chain recombines TRBV4-1 with TRBJ2-2; TRBD2 agrees at 7 bases. The CDR3 spans 16 residues. CDR1 and CDR2 from the germline V gene are MGHRA and YSYEKL. Unmatched junction bases numbered 8, after V lost 4 bases and J lost 3 bases. DNA for the CDR3: TGCGCCAGCAGCCCAAGGGCGGGAGAGGACACCGGGGAGCTGTTTTTT. Translation: CASSPRAGEDTGELFF.

V is TRBV28 and J is TRBJ2-7; TRBD2 aligns across 8 bases. V was clipped by 6 bases and J by 3 bases; unmatched bases: 4. The CDR3 runs 13 residues. The germline gives CDR1 MDHEN, CDR2 SYDVKM. CDR3 DNA sequence: TGTGCCAGCAGCCCAACTAGCGGCTACGAGCAGTACTTC. Its translation is CASSPTSGYEQYF.

The chain combines TRBV6-1 with TRBJ2-7; D may be TRBD2 (6 bases). Germline V gene sequence: CDR1 MNHNS, CDR2 SASEGT. V was shortened by 2 bases and J by 0 bases, with 14 bases between the two germline ends. This CDR3 has 16 amino acids. The DNA for the CDR3 is TGTGCCAGCAGTGAATCTGGGACTTTCCGCTCCTACGAGCAGTACTTC. Translated, it gives CASSESGTFRSYEQYF.

The V gene is TRBV7-2, the J gene TRBJ2-7, with D possibly matching TRBD1 (5 bases). CDR1 is SGHTA and CDR2 is FQGNSA in the germline V gene. Trimming took off 5 bases at V and 3 bases at J, with 17 bases between the two ends. This CDR3 comprises 15 residues. CDR3 protein: CASSQWAGNDYEQYF. The DNA for the CDR3 is TGTGCCAGCAGCCAGTGGGCAGGGAATGACTACGAGCAGTACTTC.

The J gene is TRBJ2-2, the V gene TRBV28; 7 bases line up with TRBD2. CDR1 is MDHEN and CDR2 is SYDVKM in the germline V gene. The CDR3 extends over 16 amino acids. Unmatched junction bases numbered 7, after V lost 5 bases and J lost 1 base. The DNA of the CDR3 is TGTGCCAGCAGTCCCCCACGGGGGGTGAACACCGGGGAGCTGTTTTTT. It codes for CASSPPRGVNTGELFF.

This clone was seen once. This chain links TRBV6-5 with TRBJ1-4, with D perhaps matching TRBD1 (5 bases). V was pared by 6 bases and J by 2 bases, with 10 bases between. The CDR3 contains 14 residues. Germline V CDR1 and CDR2: MNHEY, SVGAGI. The DNA of the CDR3 is TGTGCCAGCAGACGACAGATGACTAATGAAAAACTGTTTTTT. Its translation is CASRRQMTNEKLFF.

This clone was found a few times. The rearrangement uses TRBV4-1 and TRBJ1-1, with 8 bases that match TRBD1. Trimming removed 3 bases from V and 2 bases from J; junction bases left unmatched: 5. Looked up from germline, CDR1 is MGHRA and CDR2 is YSYEKL. This CDR3 has 15 amino acids. CDR3 sequence: CASSHPDRGNTEAFF. The CDR3 DNA sequence: TGCGCCAGCAGCCATCCCGACAGGGGTAACACTGAAGCTTTCTTT.

The chain joins TRBV4-1 to TRBJ1-5, with D maybe TRBD1 (5 bases). This CDR3 comprises 15 residues. Deletions cut 4 bases from V and 0 bases from J, with 10 bases between. Germline V gene sequence: CDR1 MGHRA, CDR2 YSYEKL. The CDR3 sequence is CASSPTAYSNQPQHF. The CDR3 coding sequence is TGCGCCAGCAGCCCGACAGCGTATAGCAATCAGCCCCAGCATTTT.

The chain employs TRBV9 and TRBJ2-2; maybe TRBD2 (5 bases). V was shortened by 0 bases and J by 3 bases, with 9 bases between the two germline ends. Germline loops: CDR1 SGDLS, CDR2 YYNGEE. The CDR3 is 15 residues long. The CDR3: CASSVGTPYTGELFF. CDR3 bases: TGTGCCAGCAGCGTAGGGACTCCCTACACCGGGGAGCTGTTTTTT.